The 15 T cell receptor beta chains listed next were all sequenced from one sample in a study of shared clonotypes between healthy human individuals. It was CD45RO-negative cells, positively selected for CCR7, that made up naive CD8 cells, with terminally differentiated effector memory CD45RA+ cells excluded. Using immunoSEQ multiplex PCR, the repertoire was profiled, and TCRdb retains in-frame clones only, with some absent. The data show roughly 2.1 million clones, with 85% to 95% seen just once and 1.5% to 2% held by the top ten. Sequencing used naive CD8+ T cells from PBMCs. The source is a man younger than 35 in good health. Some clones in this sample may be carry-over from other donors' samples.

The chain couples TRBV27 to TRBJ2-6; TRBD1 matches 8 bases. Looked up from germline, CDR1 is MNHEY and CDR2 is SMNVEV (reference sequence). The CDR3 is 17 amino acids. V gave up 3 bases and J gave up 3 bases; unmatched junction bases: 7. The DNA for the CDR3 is TGTGCCAGCAGTTTGCGGACAGGGTTGGGTGGGGCCAACGTCCTGACTTTC. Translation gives CASSLRTGLGGANVLTF.

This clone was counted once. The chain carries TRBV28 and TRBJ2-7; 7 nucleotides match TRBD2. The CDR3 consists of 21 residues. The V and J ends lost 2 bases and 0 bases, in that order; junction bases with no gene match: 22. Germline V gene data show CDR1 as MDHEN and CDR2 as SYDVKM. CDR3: CASSLIGGVIRSQQNSYEQYF. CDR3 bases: TGTGCCAGCAGTTTAATTGGGGGGGTGATCCGGTCCCAGCAAAACTCCTACGAGCAGTACTTC.

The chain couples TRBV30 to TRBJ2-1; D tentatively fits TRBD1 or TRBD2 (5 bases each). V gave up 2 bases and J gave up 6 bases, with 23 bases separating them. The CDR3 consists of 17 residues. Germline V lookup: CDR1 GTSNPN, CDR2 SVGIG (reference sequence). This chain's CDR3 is CAWSISGPYGGSNEQFF. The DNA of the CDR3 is TGTGCCTGGAGTATAAGCGGCCCTTATGGGGGAAGCAATGAGCAGTTCTTC. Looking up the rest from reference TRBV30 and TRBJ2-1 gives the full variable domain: SQTIHQWPATLVQPVGSPLSLECTVEGTSNPNLYWYRQAAGRGLQLLFYSVGIGQISSEVPQNLSASRPQDRQFILSSKKLLLSDSGFYLCAWSISGPYGGSNEQFFGPGTRLTVL.

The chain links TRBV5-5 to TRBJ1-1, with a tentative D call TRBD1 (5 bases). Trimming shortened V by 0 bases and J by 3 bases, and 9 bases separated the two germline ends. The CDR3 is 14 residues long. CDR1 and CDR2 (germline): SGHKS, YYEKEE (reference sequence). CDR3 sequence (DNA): TGTGCCAGCAGCTTGGAGGGGATCTACACTGAAGCTTTCTTT. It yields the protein CASSLEGIYTEAFF.

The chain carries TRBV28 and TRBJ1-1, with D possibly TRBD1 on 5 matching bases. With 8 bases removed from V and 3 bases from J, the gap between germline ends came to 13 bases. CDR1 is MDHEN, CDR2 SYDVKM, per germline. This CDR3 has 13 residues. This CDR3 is CASGTSFHTEAFF. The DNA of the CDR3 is TGTGCCAGCGGGACTTCTTTTCACACTGAAGCTTTCTTT. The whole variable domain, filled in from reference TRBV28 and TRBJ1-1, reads DVKVTQSSRYLVKRTGEKVFLECVQDMDHENMFWYRQDPGLGLRLIYFSYDVKMKEKGDIPEGYSVSREKKERFSLILESASTNQTSMYLCASGTSFHTEAFFGQGTRLTVV.

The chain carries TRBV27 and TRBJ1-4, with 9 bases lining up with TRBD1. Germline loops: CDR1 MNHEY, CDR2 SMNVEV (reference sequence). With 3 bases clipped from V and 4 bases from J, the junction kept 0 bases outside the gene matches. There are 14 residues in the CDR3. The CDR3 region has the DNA TGTGCCAGCAGTTTGGGACAGGGTAATGAAAAACTGTTTTTT. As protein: CASSLGQGNEKLFF.

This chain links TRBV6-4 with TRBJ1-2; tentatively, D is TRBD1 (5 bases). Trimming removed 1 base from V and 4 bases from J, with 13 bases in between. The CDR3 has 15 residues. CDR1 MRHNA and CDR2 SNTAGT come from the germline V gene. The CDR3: CASSDWGFGGYGYTF. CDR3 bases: TGTGCCAGCAGTGACTGGGGGTTTGGTGGCTATGGCTACACCTTC.

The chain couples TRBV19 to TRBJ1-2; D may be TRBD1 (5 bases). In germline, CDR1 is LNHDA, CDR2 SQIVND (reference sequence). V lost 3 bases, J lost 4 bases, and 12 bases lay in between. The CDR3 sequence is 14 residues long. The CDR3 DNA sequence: TGTGCCAGTAGTATTTGGGGGGAGTTCTATGGCTACACCTTC. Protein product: CASSIWGEFYGYTF. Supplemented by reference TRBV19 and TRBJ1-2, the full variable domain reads DGGITQSPKYLFRKEGQNVTLSCEQNLNHDAMYWYRQDPGQGLRLIYYSQIVNDFQKGDIAEGYSVSREKKESFPLTVTSAQKNPTAFYLCASSIWGEFYGYTFGSGTRLTVV.

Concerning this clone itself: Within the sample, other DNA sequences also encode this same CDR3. CDR3 DNA: TGTGCCATCAGTGAGTCGACATCAGGGGGCACCGGGGAGCTGTTTTTT. Protein product: CAISESTSGGTGELFF. This chain links TRBV10-3 with TRBJ2-2; 7 positions match TRBD1. The CDR3 has 16 amino acids. V lost 0 bases, J lost 4 bases, and 5 bases stayed unmatched. Germline V gene data show CDR1 as ENHRY and CDR2 as SYGVKD.

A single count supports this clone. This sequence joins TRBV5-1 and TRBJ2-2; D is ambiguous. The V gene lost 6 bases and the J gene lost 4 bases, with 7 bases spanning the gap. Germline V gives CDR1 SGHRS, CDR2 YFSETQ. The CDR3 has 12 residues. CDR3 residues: CASKTGTGELFF. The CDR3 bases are TGCGCCAGCAAGACGGGCACCGGGGAGCTGTTTTTT.

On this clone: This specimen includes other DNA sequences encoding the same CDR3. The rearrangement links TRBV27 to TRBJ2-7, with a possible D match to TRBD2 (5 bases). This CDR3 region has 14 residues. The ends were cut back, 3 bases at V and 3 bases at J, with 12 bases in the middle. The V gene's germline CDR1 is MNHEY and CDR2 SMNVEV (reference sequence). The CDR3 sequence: CASSLGGAGYEQYF. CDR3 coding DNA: TGTGCCAGCAGTTTGGGCGGTGCGGGCTACGAGCAGTACTTC.

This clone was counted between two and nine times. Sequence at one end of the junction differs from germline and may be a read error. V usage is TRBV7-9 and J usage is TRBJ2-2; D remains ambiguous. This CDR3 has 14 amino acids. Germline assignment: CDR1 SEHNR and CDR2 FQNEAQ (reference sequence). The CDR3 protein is CASSSIGNPGELFF. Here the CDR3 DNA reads TGTGCCAGCAGCTCGATAGGGAACCCCGGGGAGCTGTTTTTT.

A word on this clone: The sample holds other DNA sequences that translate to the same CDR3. This CDR3 is CASSPDSNQPQHF. Written as DNA, the CDR3 is TGTGCCAGCAGTCCCGATAGCAATCAGCCCCAGCATTTT. The rearrangement uses TRBV6-5 and TRBJ1-5; D gene ambiguous. This CDR3 comprises 13 residues. Trimming stripped 5 bases from V and 0 bases from J, with 5 bases between. Germline CDR1 MNHEY, CDR2 SVGAGI.

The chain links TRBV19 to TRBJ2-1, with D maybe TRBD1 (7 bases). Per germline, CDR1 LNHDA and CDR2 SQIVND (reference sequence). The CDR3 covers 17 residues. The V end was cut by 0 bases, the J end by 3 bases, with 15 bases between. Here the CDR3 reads CASSIEAGRDSYNEQFF. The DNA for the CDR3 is TGTGCCAGTAGTATAGAGGCTGGGCGGGACAGCTACAATGAGCAGTTCTTC.

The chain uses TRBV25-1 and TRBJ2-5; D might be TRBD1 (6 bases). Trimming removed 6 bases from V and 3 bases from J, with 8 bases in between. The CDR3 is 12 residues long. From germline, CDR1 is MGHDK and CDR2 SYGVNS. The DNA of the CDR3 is TGTGCCAGCAGGGACAGAGAAGAGACCCAGTACTTC. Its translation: CASRDREETQYF.